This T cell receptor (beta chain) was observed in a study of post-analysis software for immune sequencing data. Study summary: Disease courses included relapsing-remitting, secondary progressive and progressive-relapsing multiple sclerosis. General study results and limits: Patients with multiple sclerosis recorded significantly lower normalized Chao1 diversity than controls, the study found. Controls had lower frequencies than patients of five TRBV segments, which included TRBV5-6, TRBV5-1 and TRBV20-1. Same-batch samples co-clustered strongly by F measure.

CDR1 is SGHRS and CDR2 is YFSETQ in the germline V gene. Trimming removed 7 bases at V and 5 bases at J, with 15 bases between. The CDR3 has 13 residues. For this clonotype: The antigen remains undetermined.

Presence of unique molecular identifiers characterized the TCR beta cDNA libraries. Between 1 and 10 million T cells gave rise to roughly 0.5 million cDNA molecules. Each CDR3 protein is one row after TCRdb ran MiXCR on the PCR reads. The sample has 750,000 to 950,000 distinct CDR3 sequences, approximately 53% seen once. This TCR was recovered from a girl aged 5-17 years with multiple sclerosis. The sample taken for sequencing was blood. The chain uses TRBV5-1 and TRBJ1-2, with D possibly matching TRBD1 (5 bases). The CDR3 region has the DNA TGCGCCAGCTCCCCAGAGGGGCTTTATGGCTACACCTTC. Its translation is CASSPEGLYGYTF.